This T cell receptor beta chain is from a study of control samples from healthy donors and cancer patients. This CDR3 has 14 amino acids. Germline V CDR1 and CDR2: SGHDN, FVKESK. Trimming shortened V by 5 bases and J by 4 bases, and 14 bases separated the two germline ends. This clone occurred a few times. Data came from immunoSEQ multiplex PCR; TCRdb stores just in-frame clones and leaves some out. The repertoire includes about 98,000 clones, roughly four fifths of them detected once, and 1.5% to 2.5% sits in the top ten. The sequenced sample was blood. The V gene is TRBV14, the J gene TRBJ2-5; perhaps TRBD1 as D (5 bases). This clonotype was sampled from a man aged 55 to 70 in good health. Here the CDR3 reads CASSRLPRGETQYF. DNA for the CDR3: TGTGCCAGCAGCAGACTTCCTAGGGGAGAGACCCAGTACTTC. The entire variable domain, with the rest obtained from reference TRBV14 and TRBJ2-5, is as follows: EAGVTQFPSHSVIEKGQTVTLRCDPISGHDNLYWYRRVMGKEIKFLLHFVKESKQDESGMPNNRFLAERTGGTYSTLKVQPAELEDSGVYFCASSRLPRGETQYFGPGTRLLVL.